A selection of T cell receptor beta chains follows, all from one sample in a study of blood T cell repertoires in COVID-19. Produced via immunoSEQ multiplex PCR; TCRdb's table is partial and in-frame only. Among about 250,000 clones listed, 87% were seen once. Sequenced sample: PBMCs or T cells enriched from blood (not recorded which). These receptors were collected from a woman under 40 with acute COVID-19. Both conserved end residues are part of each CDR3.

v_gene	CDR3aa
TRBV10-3	CAIKGQGSQPQHF
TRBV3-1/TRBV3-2	CASSQGQGAEAFF
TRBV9	CASSPDTGSDSPLHF
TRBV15	CATSRDLVRGHYNEQFF
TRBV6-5	CASSTGLLSYEQYF
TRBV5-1	CASSLGHLNTEAFF
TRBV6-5	CASSSTTGSETQYF
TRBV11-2	CASRASGGTQYF
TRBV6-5	CASSTGGSGANVLTF
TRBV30	CAWSVKGVSAAFF
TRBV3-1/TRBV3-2	CASSPDSGELFF
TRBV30	CAWSVGQSSYNEQFF
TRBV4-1	CASSHLGGRNTEAFF
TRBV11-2	CASSWGQGAYEQYF
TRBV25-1	CASSKNRVSGELFF
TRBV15	CATSRATPGLQETQYF
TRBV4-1	CASSLNREITEAFF
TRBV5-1	CASSLGTGVHEQYF
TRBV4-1	CASSLITGGNTEAFF
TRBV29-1	CSAWTGEDYGYTF
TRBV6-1	CASSLSGVNYGYTF
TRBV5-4	CASSSRDRGLNEQFF
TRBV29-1	CSVEGRTGGANTEAFF
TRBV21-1	CASSKVRVTQPQHF
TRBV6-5	CASSFQQNYEQYF
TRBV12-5	CASGLDLNSPLHF
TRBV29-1	CSAARTGGWSSYNEQFF
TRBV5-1	CASSGAGTGSTEAFF
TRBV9	CASSPSLQGATGANVLTF
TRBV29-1	CSSSGGIGYTF
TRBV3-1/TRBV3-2	CASSPFYVGGGGELFF
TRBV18	CASSPTVLGNTEAFF
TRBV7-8	CASSSTWGEGANYGYTF
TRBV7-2	CASSLGGLGSPLHF
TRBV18	CASSPGFDGGTQYF
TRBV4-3	CASSQEVAETQYF
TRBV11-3	CASSFEGATEAFF
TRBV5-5	CASSLEQGALETQYF
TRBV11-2	CASSSLDRETQYF
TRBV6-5	CASSYSIPRGHSPLHF